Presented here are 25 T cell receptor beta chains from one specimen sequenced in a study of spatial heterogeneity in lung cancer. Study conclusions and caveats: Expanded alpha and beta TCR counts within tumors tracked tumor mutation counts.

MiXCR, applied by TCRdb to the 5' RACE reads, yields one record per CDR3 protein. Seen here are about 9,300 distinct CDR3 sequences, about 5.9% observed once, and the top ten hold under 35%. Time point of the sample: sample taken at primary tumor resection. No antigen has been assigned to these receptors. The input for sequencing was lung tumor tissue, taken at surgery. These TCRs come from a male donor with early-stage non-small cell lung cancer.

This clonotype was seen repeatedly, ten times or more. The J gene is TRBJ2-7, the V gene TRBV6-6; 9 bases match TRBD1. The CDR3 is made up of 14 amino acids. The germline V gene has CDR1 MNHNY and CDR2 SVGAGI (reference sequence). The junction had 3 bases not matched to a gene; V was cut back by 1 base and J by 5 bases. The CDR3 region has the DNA TGTGCCAGCAGTTACTTACGGGACAGGGACGAGCAGTACTTC. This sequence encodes CASSYLRDRDEQYF.

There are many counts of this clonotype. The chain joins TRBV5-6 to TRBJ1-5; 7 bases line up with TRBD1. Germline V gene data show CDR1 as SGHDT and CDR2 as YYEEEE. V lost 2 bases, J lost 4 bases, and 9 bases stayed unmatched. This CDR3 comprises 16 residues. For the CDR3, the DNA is TGTGCCAGCAGCTTTATCGGACAGGACCCTAATCAGCCCCAGCATTTT. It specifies CASSFIGQDPNQPQHF.

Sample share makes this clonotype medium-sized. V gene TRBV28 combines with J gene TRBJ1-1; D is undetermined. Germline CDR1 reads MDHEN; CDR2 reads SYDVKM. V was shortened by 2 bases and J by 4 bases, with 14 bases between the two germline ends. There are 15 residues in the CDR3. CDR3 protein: CASSLELGGVTEAFF. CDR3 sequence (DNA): TGTGCCAGCAGTTTAGAGTTAGGCGGGGTCACTGAAGCTTTCTTT.

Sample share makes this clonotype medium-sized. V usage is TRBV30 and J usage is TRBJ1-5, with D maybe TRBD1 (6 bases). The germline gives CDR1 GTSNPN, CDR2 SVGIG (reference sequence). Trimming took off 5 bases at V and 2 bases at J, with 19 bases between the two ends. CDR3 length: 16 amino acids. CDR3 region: CAWEPTGTGGNQPQHF. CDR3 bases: TGTGCCTGGGAACCTACAGGGACCGGGGGCAATCAGCCCCAGCATTTT.

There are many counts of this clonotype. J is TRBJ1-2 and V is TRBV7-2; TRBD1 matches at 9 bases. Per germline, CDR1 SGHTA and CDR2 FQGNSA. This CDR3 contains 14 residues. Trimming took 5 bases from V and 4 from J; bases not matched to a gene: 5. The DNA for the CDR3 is TGTGCCAGCAGCGAGGACAGGGGACCCTATGGCTACACCTTC. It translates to CASSEDRGPYGYTF.

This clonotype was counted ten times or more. The CDR3 loop reads CACLTGTGYGYTF. The CDR3 DNA sequence: TGTGCCTGTCTTACCGGGACAGGGTACGGCTACACCTTC. The genes are TRBV30 and TRBJ1-2, with 9 bases that match TRBD1. After removal of 6 bases from V and 8 bases from J, the junction contained 10 bases not matched to a gene. The CDR3 spans 13 residues. Germline V gives CDR1 GTSNPN, CDR2 SVGIG (reference sequence).

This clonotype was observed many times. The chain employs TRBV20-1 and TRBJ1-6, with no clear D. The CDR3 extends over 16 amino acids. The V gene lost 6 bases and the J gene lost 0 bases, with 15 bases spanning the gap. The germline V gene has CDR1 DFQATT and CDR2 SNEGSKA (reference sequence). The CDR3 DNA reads TGCAGTGCGCTGGACTTCCGAAGCTCCTATAATTCACCCCTCCACTTT. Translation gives CSALDFRSSYNSPLHF.

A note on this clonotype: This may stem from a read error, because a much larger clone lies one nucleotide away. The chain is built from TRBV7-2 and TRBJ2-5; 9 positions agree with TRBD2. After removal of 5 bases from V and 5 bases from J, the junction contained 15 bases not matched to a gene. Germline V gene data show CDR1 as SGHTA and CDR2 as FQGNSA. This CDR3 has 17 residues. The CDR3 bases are TGTGCCAGCAGCAGAAGGGCGGAGCGGGGGGCCCTTGAGACCCAGTACTTC. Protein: CASSRRAERGALETQYF.

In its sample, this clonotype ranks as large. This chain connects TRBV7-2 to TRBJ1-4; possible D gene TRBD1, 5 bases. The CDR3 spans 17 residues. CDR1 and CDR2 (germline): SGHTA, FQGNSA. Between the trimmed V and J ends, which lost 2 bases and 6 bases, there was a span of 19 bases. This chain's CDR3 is CASSLSSRVTLYEKLFF. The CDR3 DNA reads TGTGCCAGCAGCTTATCGTCCAGGGTGACCCTCTATGAAAAACTGTTTTTT.

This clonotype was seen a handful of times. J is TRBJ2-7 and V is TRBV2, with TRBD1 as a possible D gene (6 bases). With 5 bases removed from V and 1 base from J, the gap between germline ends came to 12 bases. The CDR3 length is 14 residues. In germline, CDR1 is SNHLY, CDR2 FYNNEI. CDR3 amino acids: CASSRTVESYEQYF. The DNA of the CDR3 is TGTGCCAGCAGTAGGACAGTAGAATCCTACGAGCAGTACTTC. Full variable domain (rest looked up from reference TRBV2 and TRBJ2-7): EPEVTQTPSHQVTQMGQEVILRCVPISNHLYFYWYRQILGQKVEFLVSFYNNEISEKSEIFDDQFSVERPDGSNFTLKIRSTKLEDSAMYFCASSRTVESYEQYFGPGTRLTVT.

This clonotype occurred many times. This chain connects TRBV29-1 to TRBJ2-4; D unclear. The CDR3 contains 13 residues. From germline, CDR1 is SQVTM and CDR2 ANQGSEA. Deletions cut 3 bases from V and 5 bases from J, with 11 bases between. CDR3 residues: CSVDRLTQNIQYF. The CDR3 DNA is TGCAGCGTTGACCGATTAACCCAAAACATTCAGTACTTC.

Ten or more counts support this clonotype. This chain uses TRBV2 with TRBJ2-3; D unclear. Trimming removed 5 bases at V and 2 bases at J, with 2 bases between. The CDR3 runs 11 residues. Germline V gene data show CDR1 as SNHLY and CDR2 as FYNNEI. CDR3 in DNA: TGTGCCAGCAGTCTCACAGATACGCAGTATTTT. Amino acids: CASSLTDTQYF.

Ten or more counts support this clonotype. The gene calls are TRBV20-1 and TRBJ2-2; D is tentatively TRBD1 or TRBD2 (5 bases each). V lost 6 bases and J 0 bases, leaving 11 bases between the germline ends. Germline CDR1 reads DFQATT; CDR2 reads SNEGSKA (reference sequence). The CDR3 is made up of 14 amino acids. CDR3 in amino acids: CSATGTANTGELFF. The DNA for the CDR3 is TGCAGTGCAACCGGGACGGCGAACACCGGGGAGCTGTTTTTT.

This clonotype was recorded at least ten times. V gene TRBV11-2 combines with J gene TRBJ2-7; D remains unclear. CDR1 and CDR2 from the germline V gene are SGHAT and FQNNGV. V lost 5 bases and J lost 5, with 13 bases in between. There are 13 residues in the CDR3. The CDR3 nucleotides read TGTGCCAGCAGCCCCTGGACCATCGACGAGCAGTACTTC. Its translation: CASSPWTIDEQYF.

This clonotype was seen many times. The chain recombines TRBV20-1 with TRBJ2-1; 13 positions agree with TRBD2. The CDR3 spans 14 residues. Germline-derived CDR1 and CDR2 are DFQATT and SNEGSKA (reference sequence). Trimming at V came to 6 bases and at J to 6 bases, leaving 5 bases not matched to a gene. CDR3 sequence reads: CSALAGGRSNEQFF. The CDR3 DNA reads TGCAGTGCACTAGCGGGGGGGCGTAGCAATGAGCAGTTCTTC.

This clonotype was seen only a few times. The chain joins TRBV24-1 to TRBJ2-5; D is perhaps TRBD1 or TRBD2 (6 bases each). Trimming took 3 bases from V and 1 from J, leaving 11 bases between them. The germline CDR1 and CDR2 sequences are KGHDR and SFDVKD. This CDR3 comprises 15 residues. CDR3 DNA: TGTGCCACCAGTGATGCGGGACACTTCCAAGAGACCCAGTACTTC. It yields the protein CATSDAGHFQETQYF.

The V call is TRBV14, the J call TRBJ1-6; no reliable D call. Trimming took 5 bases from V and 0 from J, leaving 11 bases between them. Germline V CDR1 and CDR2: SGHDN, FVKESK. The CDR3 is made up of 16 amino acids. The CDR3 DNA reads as TGTGCCAGCAGCGTCCAAGGTAGCTCCTATAATTCACCCCTCCACTTT. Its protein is CASSVQGSSYNSPLHF.

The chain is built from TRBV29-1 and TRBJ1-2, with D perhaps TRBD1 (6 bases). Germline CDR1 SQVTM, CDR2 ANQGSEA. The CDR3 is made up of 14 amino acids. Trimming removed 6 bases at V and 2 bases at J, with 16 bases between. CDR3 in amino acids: CSVRLGGRNYGYTF. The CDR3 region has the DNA TGCAGCGTGCGGTTGGGGGGGCGCAACTATGGCTACACCTTC.

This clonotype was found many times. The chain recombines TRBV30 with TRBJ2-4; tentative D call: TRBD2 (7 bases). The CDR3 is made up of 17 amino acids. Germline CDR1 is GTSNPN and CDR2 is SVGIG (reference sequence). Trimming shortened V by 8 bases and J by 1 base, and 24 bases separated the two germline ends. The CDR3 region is CAASFGRGGQAKNIQYF. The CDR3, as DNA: TGTGCCGCGAGCTTTGGTAGGGGGGGCCAGGCCAAAAACATTCAGTACTTC.

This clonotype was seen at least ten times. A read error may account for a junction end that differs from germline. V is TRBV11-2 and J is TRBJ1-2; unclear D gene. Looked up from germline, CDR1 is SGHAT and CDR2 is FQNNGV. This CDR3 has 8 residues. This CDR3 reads CASSLGVF. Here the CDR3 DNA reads TGTGCCAGCAGCTTAGGAGTCTTC.

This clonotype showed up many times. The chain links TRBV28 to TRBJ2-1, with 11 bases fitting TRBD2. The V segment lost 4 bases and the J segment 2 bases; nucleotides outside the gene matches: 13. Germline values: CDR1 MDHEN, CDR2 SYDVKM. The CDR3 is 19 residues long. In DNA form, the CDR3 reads TGTGCCAGCAGTTCCCGACTAGCGGGGTTCACAAGAGCCTACAATGAGCAGTTCTTC. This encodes CASSSRLAGFTRAYNEQFF. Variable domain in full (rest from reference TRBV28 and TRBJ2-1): DVKVTQSSRYLVKRTGEKVFLECVQDMDHENMFWYRQDPGLGLRLIYFSYDVKMKEKGDIPEGYSVSREKKERFSLILESASTNQTSMYLCASSSRLAGFTRAYNEQFFGPGTRLTVL.

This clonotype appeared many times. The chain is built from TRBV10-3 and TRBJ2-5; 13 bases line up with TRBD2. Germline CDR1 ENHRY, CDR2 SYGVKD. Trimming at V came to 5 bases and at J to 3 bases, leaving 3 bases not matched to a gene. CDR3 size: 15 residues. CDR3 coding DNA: TGTGCCATCAGTCAAGGACTAGCGGGGGAAGAGACCCAGTACTTC. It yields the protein CAISQGLAGEETQYF.

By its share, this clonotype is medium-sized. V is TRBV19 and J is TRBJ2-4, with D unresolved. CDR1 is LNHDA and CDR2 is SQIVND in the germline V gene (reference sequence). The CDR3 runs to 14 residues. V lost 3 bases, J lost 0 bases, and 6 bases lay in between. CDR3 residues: CASSIGLAKNIQYF. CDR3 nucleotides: TGTGCCAGTAGTATCGGCCTAGCCAAAAACATTCAGTACTTC.

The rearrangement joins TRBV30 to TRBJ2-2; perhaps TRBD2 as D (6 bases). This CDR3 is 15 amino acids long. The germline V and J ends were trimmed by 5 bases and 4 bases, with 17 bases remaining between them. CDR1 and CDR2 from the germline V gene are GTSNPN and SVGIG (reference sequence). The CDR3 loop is CAWDKGGGTTGELFF. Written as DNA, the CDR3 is TGTGCCTGGGATAAAGGAGGAGGGACCACCGGGGAGCTGTTTTTT.

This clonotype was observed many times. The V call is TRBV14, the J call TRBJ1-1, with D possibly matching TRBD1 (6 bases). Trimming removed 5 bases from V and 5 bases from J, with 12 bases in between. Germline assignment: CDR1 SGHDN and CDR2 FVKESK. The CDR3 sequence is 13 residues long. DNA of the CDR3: TGTGCCAGCAGCTTCAACAGGGAGACTGAAGCTTTCTTT. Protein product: CASSFNRETEAFF.